The 4 T cell receptor beta chains presented below share a single source sample, sequenced in a study of post-analysis software for immune sequencing data. Points from the study as a whole: Roughly five TRBV segments were significantly more frequent in patients than in controls. TRBV5-6, TRBV5-1 and TRBV20-1 were among these segments.

cDNA libraries for TCR beta contained unique molecular identifiers. TCRdb reprocessed the PCR reads via MiXCR and lists one record per CDR3 protein. The profile shows about 200,000 distinct CDR3 sequences, around 29% of them singletons. No antigens are known for them. The source material was blood. The origin of the receptors is a girl younger than 18 with multiple sclerosis.

This clonotype was detected many times. The rearrangement joins TRBV28 to TRBJ2-5, with 9 bases fitting TRBD2. The V gene's germline CDR1 is MDHEN and CDR2 SYDVKM. V lost 6 bases, J lost 0 bases, and 11 bases stayed unmatched. The CDR3 sequence is 17 residues long. The CDR3 DNA sequence: TGTGCCAGCAGGGGGGGGGCTAGCGGGGAGTACCAAGAGACCCAGTACTTC. This sequence encodes CASRGGASGEYQETQYF.

V and J are TRBV7-2 and TRBJ2-2; no clear D. The CDR3 has 11 amino acids. Germline V gene data show CDR1 as SGHTA and CDR2 as FQGNSA. V lost 5 bases and J 8 bases, leaving 6 bases between the germline ends. The CDR3 nucleotides read TGTGCCAGCAGCCCATCGGGGGAGCTGTTTTTT. This gives the protein CASSPSGELFF.

The chain employs TRBV6-2 or TRBV6-3 and TRBJ1-1; D remains ambiguous. The germline V gene has CDR1 MNHEY and CDR2 SVGEGT. The CDR3 extends over 13 amino acids. V was trimmed by 3 bases and J by 0 bases, leaving 5 bases between them. In DNA, the CDR3 is TGTGCCAGCAGTTATAAGGTGAACACTGAAGCTTTCTTT. This sequence encodes CASSYKVNTEAFF.

The V and J genes are TRBV20-1 and TRBJ1-1; D gene ambiguous. Germline values: CDR1 DFQATT, CDR2 SNEGSKA (reference sequence). The CDR3 length is 13 residues. With 0 bases removed from V and 0 bases from J, the gap between germline ends came to 5 bases. The CDR3 region is CSARDQVNTEAFF. DNA of the CDR3: TGCAGTGCTAGAGATCAGGTGAACACTGAAGCTTTCTTT.